This T cell receptor beta chain was sequenced during a study of T cells expressing NK-cell markers. Study as a whole: It was sorted CD3+CD56-NKG2C+, CD3+CD56+NKG2C- and CD3+CD56+NKG2C+ T cells that provided the TCR beta repertoires. One of eight sequenced donors was HCMV-seronegative; the other seven were seropositive.

With UMIs, 5'RACE template switching was used to make TCR beta cDNA. With the 5' RACE reads reprocessed, TCRdb shows one record per CDR3 protein and no DNA. Found here are about 410,000 distinct CDR3 sequences; the top ten clones hold about 10%. The CDR3 is 13 residues long. Per germline, CDR1 MNHEY and CDR2 SMNVEV (reference sequence). The chain carries TRBV27 and TRBJ2-7; lacking DNA, the TRBD1 call made by TCRdb goes unchecked. The TCR originated in a woman aged 50 to 60 in good health. Material: blood T cells: a sorted CD56 or NKG2C T cell subset, CD4+ or CD8+ T cells, or bulk PBMC T cells (not recorded which). CDR3 sequence: CASSLYPGNEQYF.